The next 30 T cell receptor beta chains were all read from a single sample in a study of blood T cell repertoires in COVID-19. TCRdb's table, derived via immunoSEQ multiplex PCR, lists solely in-frame clones and lacks some. This table has about 12,000 clones, over 60% appearing once. The material sequenced was peripheral blood. The receptors originated from a man aged 55 to 70 with COVID-19, enrolled during active disease.

This clone was seen a handful of times. In DNA form, the CDR3 reads TGTGCCAGCAGCTTAAACAGGGAGGGTCAGCCCCAGCATTTT. Translated, it gives CASSLNREGQPQHF. V is TRBV7-2 and J is TRBJ1-5, with D possibly matching TRBD1 (6 bases). Trimming cost V 2 bases and J 6 bases, with 11 bases left between them. Germline loops: CDR1 SGHTA, CDR2 FQGNSA. The CDR3 loop spans 14 amino acids.

This chain connects TRBV3-1 (or the pseudogene TRBV3-2) to TRBJ2-3, with 15 bases lining up with TRBD2. This CDR3 is built from 16 residues. V was pared by 5 bases and J by 6 bases, with 6 bases of the junction left unmatched. Germline CDR1 and CDR2: LGHDT and YNNKEL (reference sequence). CDR3 sequence: CASSYGLAGGRDTQYF. The CDR3 DNA reads as TGTGCCAGCAGCTACGGACTAGCGGGGGGGAGGGATACGCAGTATTTT.

This clone was counted a few times. This chain connects TRBV7-2 to TRBJ2-2; tentative D call: TRBD2 (5 bases). The CDR3 is 12 amino acids. Germline V gene lookup returns CDR1 SGHTA and CDR2 FQGNSA. With 9 bases removed from V and 4 bases from J, the gap between germline ends came to 9 bases. In DNA, the CDR3 is TGTGCCAGTCCCGGAGGCACCGGGGAGCTGTTTTTT. This sequence encodes CASPGGTGELFF.

This clone has only one observation. The chain recombines TRBV11-3 with TRBJ2-1; no reliable D call. Trimming took 3 bases from V and 9 from J, leaving 9 bases between them. CDR1 and CDR2 from the germline V gene are SGHNT and YENEEA. The CDR3 contains 12 residues. Here the CDR3 DNA reads TGTGCCAGCAGCTTCCTAGATAGTGAGCAGTTCTTC. It translates to CASSFLDSEQFF.

V gene TRBV2 combines with J gene TRBJ2-1, with TRBD1 identical over 10 bases. V gave up 8 bases and J gave up 8 bases; unmatched junction bases: 3. Per the germline V gene, CDR1 is SNHLY and CDR2 is FYNNEI. The CDR3 length is 12 residues. CDR3 bases: TGTGCCAGCCGGGACAGGGGTGATGAGCAGTTCTTC. Translation: CASRDRGDEQFF.

The rearrangement links TRBV24-1 to TRBJ1-1; TRBD1 matches at 9 bases. Germline V gives CDR1 KGHDR, CDR2 SFDVKD. The CDR3 consists of 11 residues. The J segment lost 13 bases and the V segment lost 9 bases, leaving 8 bases of the junction unmatched. The CDR3: CATLGGQGFFF. DNA for the CDR3: TGTGCCACCCTGGGGGGACAGGGTTTTTTCTTT.

The chain combines TRBV5-8 with TRBJ2-7; 9 positions agree with TRBD2. V lost 4 bases and J lost 7; bases outside the gene matches: 9. Germline V lookup: CDR1 SGHTS, CDR2 YDEGEE. This CDR3 region has 14 residues. The CDR3 coding sequence is TGTGCCAGCAGCCAAGGGCGCCTAGCGGGAGAGCAGTACTTC. The encoded protein is CASSQGRLAGEQYF.

The V gene is TRBV13, the J gene TRBJ1-1, with D possibly matching TRBD1 (5 bases). Germline V CDR1 and CDR2: PRHDT, FYEKMQ (reference sequence). The CDR3 runs 15 residues. V was pared by 3 bases and J by 2 bases, with 13 bases between. The CDR3 region is CASSFWTNFNTEAFF. DNA for the CDR3: TGTGCCAGCAGCTTCTGGACAAATTTTAACACTGAAGCTTTCTTT.

The chain links TRBV11-1 to TRBJ2-3, with 8 bases identical to TRBD2. Germline assignment: CDR1 SGHAT and CDR2 FQDESV (reference sequence). The CDR3 totals 15 residues. With 5 bases clipped from V and 2 bases from J, the junction kept 6 bases outside the gene matches. In DNA form, the CDR3 reads TGTGCCAGCAGCCTGCTAGCGGGTTTCACAGATACGCAGTATTTT. Residues: CASSLLAGFTDTQYF.

CDR3 coding DNA: TGCGCCAGCAGCCACGGAGGGAGCCGGGAGACCCAGTACTTC. Its protein is CASSHGGSRETQYF. The chain couples TRBV4-3 to TRBJ2-5, with a weak D call TRBD2 (6 bases). CDR1 and CDR2 from the germline V gene are LGHNA and YSLEER. V gave up 3 bases and J gave up 5 bases, with 13 bases separating them. This CDR3 region has 14 residues.

The chain uses TRBV19 and TRBJ1-6; 7 bases align to TRBD1. Trimming removed 7 bases from V and 10 bases from J; junction bases left unmatched: 13. CDR1 and CDR2 (germline): LNHDA, SQIVND (reference sequence). This CDR3 is built from 15 residues. CDR3 region: CASTITGDVESPLHF. Written as DNA, the CDR3 is TGTGCCAGTACCATCACAGGGGACGTGGAGTCACCCCTCCACTTT.

A word on this clone: The junction differs from germline at one of its ends, possibly a read error. The chain links TRBV7-7 to TRBJ2-1, with TRBD2 matching over 14 bases. Germline assignment: CDR1 SSHAT and CDR2 FNYEAQ (reference sequence). The CDR3 has 15 amino acids. This CDR3 is CASSLGLAGVSEQFF. As DNA, the CDR3 is TGTGCTAGCAGCTTGGGACTAGCGGGAGTCAGTGAGCAGTTCTTC. Full variable domain (rest looked up from reference TRBV7-7 and TRBJ2-1): GAGVSQSPRYKVTKRGQDVTLRCDPISSHATLYWYQQALGQGPEFLTYFNYEAQPDKSGLPSDRFSAERPEGSISTLTIQRTEQRDSAMYRCASSLGLAGVSEQFFGPGTRLTVL.

The J gene is TRBJ1-1, the V gene TRBV18; weak D call: TRBD1 (6 bases). The CDR3 spans 15 residues. V lost 2 bases, J lost 4 bases, and 14 bases lay in between. Germline CDR1 KGHSH, CDR2 LQKENI. In DNA, the CDR3 is TGTGCCAGCTCACCAGCGACAGGTTTTGGCACTGAAGCTTTCTTT. This gives the protein CASSPATGFGTEAFF.

The CDR3 spells CASRLGAAGELFF. The CDR3, as DNA: TGTGCCAGCAGGCTGGGGGCCGCCGGGGAGCTGTTTTTT. The V and J genes are TRBV2 and TRBJ2-2; D possibly corresponds to TRBD1 (6 bases). Trimming shortened V by 6 bases and J by 6 bases, and 11 bases separated the two germline ends. The germline CDR1 and CDR2 sequences are SNHLY and FYNNEI. The CDR3 has 13 amino acids.

The rearrangement joins TRBV7-2 to TRBJ2-3, with D perhaps matching TRBD2 (6 bases). The CDR3 consists of 16 residues. The ends were cut back, 1 base at V and 1 base at J, with 12 bases in the middle. Germline CDR1 SGHTA, CDR2 FQGNSA. CDR3 residues: CASSLGSSAGTDTQYF. For the CDR3, the DNA is TGTGCCAGCAGCTTAGGTTCTAGCGCCGGCACAGATACGCAGTATTTT.

This clone was picked up a small number of times. V and J are TRBV30 and TRBJ1-5, with 8 bases lining up with TRBD1. V gave up 1 base and J gave up 6 bases; unmatched junction bases: 5. The CDR3 spans 14 residues. In germline, CDR1 is GTSNPN, CDR2 SVGIG (reference sequence). The DNA of the CDR3 is TGTGCCTGGAGTGGGACAGGGTCGATTCAGCCCCAGCATTTT. Translating gives CAWSGTGSIQPQHF.

V usage is TRBV11-2 and J usage is TRBJ2-3; 12 nucleotides align to TRBD1. The length of the CDR3 is 16 residues. V lost 5 bases and J lost 6; bases outside the gene matches: 9. Germline CDR1 SGHAT, CDR2 FQNNGV. CDR3 residues: CASSPWDRGQADTQYF. CDR3 coding DNA: TGTGCCAGCAGCCCCTGGGACAGGGGGCAAGCGGATACGCAGTATTTT.

The rearrangement joins TRBV28 to TRBJ2-3; 7 bases agree with TRBD1. V shed 3 bases, J shed 2 bases, and the junction held 2 bases outside the gene matches. This CDR3 spans 14 amino acids. The germline gives CDR1 MDHEN, CDR2 SYDVKM. Here the CDR3 DNA reads TGTGCCAGCAGTTTTGACAGGGTCACAGATACGCAGTATTTT. It codes for CASSFDRVTDTQYF.

The chain is built from TRBV3-1 (or the pseudogene TRBV3-2) and TRBJ1-2, with D maybe TRBD1 (5 bases). V dropped 5 bases and J dropped 2 bases, with 18 bases sitting between them. Germline CDR1 LGHDT, CDR2 YNNKEL (reference sequence). The CDR3 consists of 16 residues. This CDR3 is CASSSEIISGNYGYTF. The DNA for the CDR3 is TGTGCCAGCAGCTCCGAAATTATCTCAGGGAACTATGGCTACACCTTC.

The V call is TRBV7-9, the J call TRBJ2-3, with 9 bases that match TRBD1. The CDR3 totals 16 residues. The germline CDR1 and CDR2 sequences are SEHNR and FQNEAQ (reference sequence). The ends lost 4 bases at V and 3 bases at J; junction bases unmatched: 8. CDR3 bases: TGTGCCAGCAGCTCCTGGGACAGGGATAGAACAGATACGCAGTATTTT. It yields the protein CASSSWDRDRTDTQYF.

This clone was counted between two and nine times. The chain joins TRBV5-4 to TRBJ1-3, with 10 bases fitting TRBD1. Germline V CDR1 and CDR2: SGHNT, YYREEE (reference sequence). This CDR3 is built from 16 residues. The V and J ends lost 4 bases and 1 base, in that order; junction bases with no gene match: 5. The CDR3 sequence is CASSGQGGPSGNTIYF. The CDR3 nucleotides are TGTGCCAGCAGCGGACAGGGGGGGCCATCTGGAAACACCATATATTTT.

The chain carries TRBV21-1 and TRBJ1-2; the table's TRBD1 call for D was not verified on the DNA. TRBV21-1 is a recognized pseudogene. The CDR3 totals 16 residues. The CDR3: CASSKGPGGTNYGYTF. The CDR3 DNA follows: TGTGCCAGCAGCAAAGGACCAGGGGGCACTAACTATGGCTACACCTTC.

This rearrangement joins TRBV28 to TRBJ2-5, with a possible D match to TRBD1 (6 bases). The CDR3 runs 14 residues. V was pared by 6 bases and J by 1 base, with 12 bases between. CDR1 MDHEN and CDR2 SYDVKM come from the germline V gene. The CDR3 reads CASRISDSQETQYF. Written as DNA, the CDR3 is TGTGCCAGCAGAATCTCGGACAGCCAAGAGACCCAGTACTTC. The full variable domain, rest sourced from reference TRBV28 and TRBJ2-5, is DVKVTQSSRYLVKRTGEKVFLECVQDMDHENMFWYRQDPGLGLRLIYFSYDVKMKEKGDIPEGYSVSREKKERFSLILESASTNQTSMYLCASRISDSQETQYFGPGTRLLVL.

V usage is TRBV18 and J usage is TRBJ2-1; 13 positions agree with TRBD2. CDR3 length: 16 residues. V shed 0 bases, J shed 9 bases, and the junction held 5 bases outside the gene matches. Germline loops: CDR1 KGHSH, CDR2 LQKENI. This chain's CDR3 is CASSPPRTSGSGEQFF. CDR3 bases: TGTGCCAGCTCACCACCCCGGACTAGCGGGAGTGGTGAGCAGTTCTTC.

This chain links TRBV11-3 with TRBJ1-2; 8 nucleotides match TRBD1. CDR3 length: 14 residues. Germline values: CDR1 SGHNT, CDR2 YENEEA. V lost 5 bases and J lost 7; bases outside the gene matches: 9. CDR3 loop: CASSARTGQGGYTF. CDR3 sequence (DNA): TGTGCCAGCAGCGCCCGGACAGGGCAGGGTGGCTACACCTTC.

The chain joins TRBV3-1 (or the pseudogene TRBV3-2) to TRBJ2-5, with D perhaps matching TRBD1 (6 bases). The CDR3 has 13 residues. The ends were cut back, 5 bases at V and 2 bases at J, with 9 bases in the middle. The germline CDR1 and CDR2 sequences are LGHDT and YNNKEL (reference sequence). CDR3 bases: TGTGCCAGCAGCAGTAGGGGGCAAGAGACCCAGTACTTC. Translated, it gives CASSSRGQETQYF.

This chain joins TRBV5-1 and TRBJ2-7; possibly TRBD2 for D (6 bases). CDR1 and CDR2 from the germline V gene are SGHRS and YFSETQ. V was cut by 0 bases and J by 2 bases, with 9 bases left in between. There are 14 residues in the CDR3. The DNA of the CDR3 is TGCGCCAGCAGCTTGGGGGCGGGGACCTACGAGCAGTACTTC. Translation: CASSLGAGTYEQYF.

Only one count was recorded for this clone. The chain uses TRBV11-3 and TRBJ1-2, with D perhaps matching TRBD1 (6 bases). Germline CDR1 is SGHNT and CDR2 is YENEEA. CDR3 length equals 12 residues. Trimming stripped 5 bases from V and 6 bases from J, with 10 bases between. Written as DNA, the CDR3 is TGTGCCAGCAGCCGAGGACAGAATGGCTACACCTTC. This codes for CASSRGQNGYTF.

The chain links TRBV5-7 to TRBJ2-7, with D uncertain. TRBV5-7 is given ORF status, its function remaining uncertain. The CDR3 covers 10 residues. V was cut by 4 bases and J by 3 bases, with 2 bases left in between. The chain's CDR3 is CASSLYEQYV. For the CDR3, the DNA is TGTGCCAGCAGCCTCTACGAGCAGTACGTC.

The chain couples TRBV12-3 or TRBV12-4 to TRBJ2-2; maybe TRBD1 (6 bases). This CDR3 is 13 amino acids long. Trimming took 8 bases from V and 2 from J, leaving 9 bases between them. The CDR3 region is CASRDTNTGELFF. CDR3 nucleotides: TGTGCCAGCCGGGACACTAACACCGGGGAGCTGTTTTTT.